The 16 T cell receptor beta chains below come from one sample, sequenced in a study of identical twins. Each CDR3 protein gets one entry after TCRdb re-called the 5' RACE reads with MiXCR. The sample records 1.5 million to 2 million distinct CDR3 sequences, less than 40% being singletons. Sequenced material: cord blood. The receptors were gathered from a newborn girl in good health.

In its sample, this clonotype was seen many times. The rearrangement links TRBV6-5 to TRBJ1-4; D call uncertain. CDR3 length: 15 residues. Germline CDR1 is MNHEY and CDR2 is SVGAGI. The ends were cut back, 6 bases at V and 0 bases at J, with 11 bases in the middle. CDR3 in amino acids: CASSPRAATNEKLFF. CDR3 nucleotide sequence: TGTGCCAGCAGCCCGAGGGCTGCAACTAATGAAAAACTGTTTTTT.

V gene TRBV5-1 combines with J gene TRBJ1-4, with D possibly TRBD1 on 5 matching bases. The CDR3 totals 14 residues. V shed 4 bases and J shed 11 bases, with 18 bases lying between them. Germline-derived CDR1 and CDR2 are SGHRS and YFSETQ. This CDR3 is CASSIRGGVEKLFF. CDR3 DNA: TGCGCCAGCAGCATTAGGGGAGGCGTGGAGAAACTGTTTTTT.

As for this clonotype: The junction departs from the called germline gene at one end, perhaps through a read error. The chain couples TRBV29-1 to TRBJ2-5; no clear D. Looked up from germline, CDR1 is SQVTM and CDR2 is ANQGSEA. The CDR3 length is 9 residues. In DNA, the CDR3 is TGCAGCGTTGACAACGAGCAGGACTTC. This encodes CSVDNEQDF.

This chain uses TRBV6-6 with TRBJ2-3; D ambiguous. Germline V gene sequence: CDR1 MNHNY, CDR2 SVGAGI (reference sequence). Trimming stripped 4 bases from V and 2 bases from J, with 10 bases between. This CDR3 has 14 residues. As DNA, the CDR3 is TGTGCCAGCAGTTTACAAGCCTACACAGATACGCAGTATTTT. Its protein product is CASSLQAYTDTQYF.

This clonotype came up many times. The rearrangement links TRBV20-1 to TRBJ1-2; D is uncertain. V lost 1 base to trimming and J lost 0 bases, with 0 bases between them. Germline-derived CDR1 and CDR2 are DFQATT and SNEGSKA (reference sequence). The CDR3 loop spans 11 amino acids. The CDR3: CSARANYGYTF. The CDR3 DNA reads TGCAGTGCTAGAGCTAACTATGGCTACACCTTC.

As regards this clonotype: This sequence may be a read error, since a much larger clone differs from it by one base. This chain uses TRBV6-5 with TRBJ1-4, with D perhaps matching TRBD1 (5 bases). Germline lookup yields CDR1 MNHEY and CDR2 SVGAGI. The CDR3 loop spans 13 amino acids. The CDR3 DNA reads TGTACCAGCAGTTTACGGGACGGAGAAAAACTGTTTTTT. It yields the protein CTSSLRDGEKLFF.

This clonotype was counted between two and nine times. This chain uses TRBV6-1 with TRBJ2-7, with 7 positions matching TRBD1. Germline CDR1 and CDR2: MNHNS and SASEGT. Trimming at V came to 7 bases and at J to 0 bases, leaving 12 bases not matched to a gene. This CDR3 has 16 amino acids. CDR3 sequence: CASIARQGKGSYEQYF. The CDR3 region has the DNA TGTGCCAGCATCGCCCGACAGGGTAAAGGCTCCTACGAGCAGTACTTC.

V gene TRBV5-1 combines with J gene TRBJ2-2; tentative D call: TRBD2 (6 bases). The V end lost 4 bases, the J end lost 1 base, and 8 bases lay between the germline ends. The CDR3 is made up of 14 amino acids. CDR1 is SGHRS and CDR2 is YFSETQ in the germline V gene. The DNA for the CDR3 is TGCGCCAGCAGCGGCGGGATGAACACCGGGGAGCTGTTTTTT. Its translation: CASSGGMNTGELFF.

This clonotype has more than one count but fewer than ten. V gene TRBV20-1 combines with J gene TRBJ2-3, with D possibly being TRBD1 or TRBD2 (5 bases each). Germline CDR1 DFQATT, CDR2 SNEGSKA (reference sequence). The CDR3 has 15 residues. The ends were cut back, 6 bases at V and 2 bases at J, with 18 bases in the middle. The CDR3 sequence: CSATPGRIFTDTQYF. The CDR3 region has the DNA TGCAGTGCAACCCCGGGACGCATTTTCACAGATACGCAGTATTTT.

The table lists this clonotype with a few counts. V is TRBV20-1 and J is TRBJ2-7; tentative D call: TRBD2 (6 bases). The CDR3 sequence is 15 residues long. The germline gives CDR1 DFQATT, CDR2 SNEGSKA (reference sequence). V was cut by 0 bases and J by 3 bases, with 15 bases left in between. The CDR3 spells CSARDRRGLGYEQYF. As DNA, the CDR3 is TGCAGTGCTAGAGATCGGAGGGGATTAGGCTACGAGCAGTACTTC.

As concerns this clonotype: Relative to the germline gene, one junction end is altered; a read error may explain this. The rearrangement joins TRBV5-1 to TRBJ2-2; 11 nucleotides match TRBD2. The CDR3 has 16 residues. The germline gives CDR1 SGHRS, CDR2 YFSETQ. CDR3 loop: CASSLLAGAGTGELFF. The CDR3 bases are TGTGCCAGCAGTTTACTAGCGGGAGCTGGCACCGGGGAGCTGTTTTTT.

The chain uses TRBV6-1 and TRBJ1-1; TRBD1 is a possible D gene (6 bases). The CDR3 sequence is 15 residues long. V was pared by 4 bases and J by 0 bases, with 12 bases between. Germline values: CDR1 MNHNS, CDR2 SASEGT. CDR3 nucleotide sequence: TGTGCCAGCAGTGGAGGGGGGGCTCTGAACACTGAAGCTTTCTTT. As protein: CASSGGGALNTEAFF.

This chain uses TRBV5-6 with TRBJ1-2; D is uncertain. Trimming removed 6 bases at V and 5 bases at J, with 11 bases between. This CDR3 comprises 12 residues. CDR1 is SGHDT, CDR2 YYEEEE, per germline. The CDR3 protein is CASNLGPYGYTF. CDR3 DNA sequence: TGTGCCAGCAACCTGGGCCCTTATGGCTACACCTTC.

This clonotype was seen only a few times. V and J are TRBV29-1 and TRBJ1-1, with TRBD1 identical over 10 bases. The CDR3 totals 14 residues. V gave up 7 bases and J gave up 5 bases; unmatched junction bases: 10. The germline V gene has CDR1 SQVTM and CDR2 ANQGSEA. The CDR3 here is CSEDRGSFPTEAFF. The CDR3 DNA sequence: TGCAGCGAGGACAGGGGGAGTTTTCCGACTGAAGCTTTCTTT.

This clonotype was counted a few times. The chain combines TRBV20-1 with TRBJ2-7, with unresolved D. V was trimmed by 3 bases and J by 2 bases, leaving 17 bases between them. The CDR3 is 15 amino acids. CDR1 and CDR2 (germline): DFQATT, SNEGSKA (reference sequence). This CDR3 is CSASPKGPSTYEQYF. CDR3 in DNA: TGCAGTGCTAGCCCTAAGGGCCCCAGTACCTACGAGCAGTACTTC.

The gene calls are TRBV24-1 and TRBJ2-3; D is uncertain. The CDR3 covers 13 residues. The germline V gene has CDR1 KGHDR and CDR2 SFDVKD. V lost 0 bases and J 2 bases, leaving 2 bases between the germline ends. CDR3 loop: CATSDLDTDTQYF. DNA of the CDR3: TGTGCCACCAGTGATTTGGACACAGATACGCAGTATTTT.